A selection of T cell receptor beta chains follows, all from one sample in a study of blood T cell repertoires in COVID-19. TCRdb's table, derived via immunoSEQ multiplex PCR, lists solely in-frame clones and lacks some. The profile shows approximately 150,000 clones, around 80% of them singletons. The sample comprised PBMCs or T cells enriched from blood (not recorded which). All receptors come from a man aged 40-49 years who had recovered from COVID-19. Each CDR3 is given with its conserved first and last residue.

J: TRBJ2-2
V: TRBV7-2
CDR3: CASSLRKGGGNTGELFF

J: TRBJ2-5
V: TRBV5-1
CDR3: CASSGGLAGYQETQYF

J: TRBJ2-4
V: TRBV9
CDR3: CASSVDRTVGGKNIQYF

J: TRBJ2-7
V: TRBV10-3
CDR3: CAISDLPRGEQYF

J: TRBJ2-1
V: TRBV19
CDR3: CASSINSIYNEQFF

J: TRBJ1-6
V: TRBV6-1
CDR3: CASRGRQNDNSPLHF

J: TRBJ2-3
V: TRBV2
CDR3: CASTRDRPSTDTQYF

J: TRBJ1-6
V: TRBV5-1
CDR3: CASSLGQAETPLHF

J: TRBJ2-7
V: TRBV5-4
CDR3: CASSLGYGDEQYF

J: TRBJ1-2
V: TRBV19
CDR3: CASSVRQGEGHF

J: TRBJ1-5
V: TRBV2
CDR3: CASTGTENQPQHF

J: TRBJ1-1
V: TRBV9
CDR3: CASSVRQDSSEAFF

J: TRBJ1-2
V: TRBV7-2
CDR3: CASSRPGGDYGYTF

J: TRBJ2-1
V: TRBV9
CDR3: CASSVSPLNEQFF

J: TRBJ1-6
V: TRBV19
CDR3: CASSQGGNSPLHF

J: TRBJ2-5
V: TRBV4-1
CDR3: CASSQVMQEETQYF

J: TRBJ1-2
V: TRBV29-1
CDR3: CSVGAGGAEVYGYTF

J: TRBJ1-1
V: TRBV9
CDR3: CASSVGPGLGTEAFF

J: TRBJ2-2
V: TRBV5-1
CDR3: CASSLGSAAGRLNTGELFF

J: TRBJ1-2
V: TRBV18
CDR3: CASSPPGPGRGYTF

J: TRBJ2-3
V: TRBV2
CDR3: CASSDGTSGGVQDTQYF

J: TRBJ2-2
V: TRBV3-1/TRBV3-2
CDR3: CASSQVSRGGTGELFF

J: TRBJ1-6
V: TRBV5-6
CDR3: CASSAQGATNSPLHF

J: TRBJ2-3
V: TRBV5-6
CDR3: CASRPQGSDTQYF

J: TRBJ2-1
V: TRBV19
CDR3: CASCVGGGSYNEQFF

J: TRBJ1-2
V: TRBV18
CDR3: CASSQTEANYGYTF

J: TRBJ1-1
V: TRBV7-8
CDR3: CASSSRRGGTGKAFF

J: TRBJ2-5
V: TRBV30
CDR3: CAWSVLGSGGVETQYF

J: TRBJ2-3
V: TRBV7-9
CDR3: CASSPGDSGVDTQYF